This record looks at one T cell receptor (beta chain) sequence and its context. This entry is derived from a study of blood T cell repertoires in COVID-19. Overall study: Sites in the United States, Italy and Spain provided acute and convalescent COVID-19 samples. T cells, B-cell-depleted T cells, or PBMCs supplied cDNA or gDNA.

Authors' methods: Cell counts per sample came from amplifying reference gene primers. The method was immunoSEQ multiplex PCR; TCRdb's version includes in-frame clones alone and lacks a portion of them. V and J calls and clone size follow that table, whereas D and trimming were derived from the DNA. This sample has over 400,000 clones, with about 88% found just once. Input material: peripheral blood. This receptor was obtained from a woman aged 50 to 65 with COVID-19, enrolled during active disease.

The CDR3 loop reads CASSPGGGRSYEQYF. CDR3 DNA sequence: TGCGCCAGCAGCCCGGGAGGGGGTAGGTCCTACGAGCAGTACTTC. The chain combines TRBV5-1 with TRBJ2-7; TRBD2 aligns across 8 bases. The germline V gene encodes CDR1 SGHRS and CDR2 YFSETQ. Trimming took 4 bases from V and 1 from J; bases not matched to a gene: 7. This CDR3 is 15 amino acids long.